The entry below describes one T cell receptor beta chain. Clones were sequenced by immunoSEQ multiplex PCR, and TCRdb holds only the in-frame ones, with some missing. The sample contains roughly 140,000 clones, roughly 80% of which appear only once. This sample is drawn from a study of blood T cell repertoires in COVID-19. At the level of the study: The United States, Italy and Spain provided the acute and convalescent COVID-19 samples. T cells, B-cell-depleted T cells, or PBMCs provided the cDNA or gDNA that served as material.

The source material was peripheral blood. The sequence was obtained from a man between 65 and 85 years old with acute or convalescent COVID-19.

The CDR3: CASRYTATSGYNEQFF. CDR3 DNA sequence: TGTGCCAGCAGGTATACCGCTACTAGCGGGTACAATGAGCAGTTCTTC. The chain carries TRBV27 and TRBJ2-1; TRBD2 matches 9 bases. Trimming took 6 bases from V and 4 from J; bases not matched to a gene: 10. The CDR3 spans 16 residues. The germline gives CDR1 MNHEY, CDR2 SMNVEV (reference sequence).